Listed below are T cell receptor beta chains from one sample, sequenced in a study of graft-versus-host responses after intestinal transplantation. This table comes from immunoSEQ multiplex PCR, and its TCRdb copy is limited to in-frame clones, with some not included. This table has 30,000 to 40,000 clones, around 83% appearing once. The starting material was PBMCs, obtained about 38 months after transplant. Every receptor here comes from a human patient who received an intestinal transplant, so some T cells may come from the graft donor. Both conserved end residues are part of each CDR3. The order of the fields is V gene, CDR3 protein.

v_gene: TRBV6-1; CDR3aa: CASSEARGGDTQYF
v_gene: TRBV4-2; CDR3aa: CASSQEGFGNQPQHF
v_gene: TRBV27; CDR3aa: CASSMDRGLQQYF
v_gene: TRBV11-2; CDR3aa: CASSSSGGPYNEQFF
v_gene: TRBV7-8; CDR3aa: CASSLALAGAEQYF
v_gene: TRBV29-1; CDR3aa: CSVEVNRGMRFF
v_gene: TRBV7-9; CDR3aa: CASSSYRDRAPGYTF
v_gene: TRBV28; CDR3aa: CASSPRQQPNEQFF
v_gene: TRBV19; CDR3aa: CASSLEGGRGANVLTF
v_gene: TRBV7-2; CDR3aa: CASSMGTGAYEQYF
v_gene: TRBV29-1; CDR3aa: CSVEPLAGEQFF
v_gene: TRBV6-5; CDR3aa: CASSYSLTGGTEAFF
v_gene: TRBV4-1; CDR3aa: CASSQESSYEQYF
v_gene: TRBV19; CDR3aa: CASSILGSGANVLTF
v_gene: TRBV5-4; CDR3aa: CASSPAPGAGYEQYF
v_gene: TRBV20-1; CDR3aa: CRVRLGDGYTF
v_gene: TRBV6-5; CDR3aa: CAGSYSEGAYEQYF
v_gene: TRBV15; CDR3aa: CATSRGTDYNEQFF
v_gene: TRBV7-2; CDR3aa: CASSLDGFNEKLFF
v_gene: TRBV4-1; CDR3aa: CASSQVLAGYTDTQYF
v_gene: TRBV9; CDR3aa: CASSAGRSWDSQETQYF
v_gene: TRBV6-1; CDR3aa: CASSEAETGFTEAFF
v_gene: TRBV28; CDR3aa: CASSSQTGGAFQPQHF
v_gene: TRBV30; CDR3aa: CAWSLQGGYSTF
v_gene: TRBV4-1; CDR3aa: CASSQDPPRLAEEETQYF
v_gene: TRBV4-1; CDR3aa: CASSQDAAGGGYEQYF
v_gene: TRBV6-5; CDR3aa: CASHQREQDTQYF
v_gene: TRBV10-3; CDR3aa: CAISDRQGANEQYF
v_gene: TRBV5-1; CDR3aa: CASSLAQGNTEAFF
v_gene: TRBV7-8; CDR3aa: CASSLERPWAARGYQKGLYTF
v_gene: TRBV6-5; CDR3aa: CASSSIAGGGADTQYF
v_gene: TRBV4-2; CDR3aa: CASSQEGTSGYNEQFF
v_gene: TRBV2; CDR3aa: CASSVRGEQYF
v_gene: TRBV28; CDR3aa: CASSLGRDSGSWGTQYF
v_gene: TRBV19; CDR3aa: CASSIQDSSYEQYF
v_gene: TRBV10-3; CDR3aa: CAISTDRAEQFF
v_gene: TRBV27; CDR3aa: CASSSISLSPQDNEQFF
v_gene: TRBV6-4; CDR3aa: CASSDRVYEQYF
v_gene: TRBV5-1; CDR3aa: CASSLGGGADGSPLHF
v_gene: TRBV6-1; CDR3aa: CASSGELNNSPLHF
v_gene: TRBV5-1; CDR3aa: CASSLGQVRTTGELFF
v_gene: TRBV6-5; CDR3aa: CASSYSGQGKNEQFF
v_gene: TRBV5-4; CDR3aa: CASSLAAGAGELFF
v_gene: TRBV28; CDR3aa: CASSFPQGNNQPQHF
v_gene: TRBV5-4; CDR3aa: CASSAGEGRGTEAFF
v_gene: TRBV23-1; CDR3aa: CASSLRLLRPRINSNQPQHF
v_gene: TRBV5-8; CDR3aa: CASSSRSGGPNIQYF
v_gene: TRBV6-5; CDR3aa: CASSSPPYEQYF
v_gene: TRBV2; CDR3aa: CASSEVLGRGAQETQYF
v_gene: TRBV6-4; CDR3aa: CASSEGGEGEQFF
v_gene: TRBV4-2; CDR3aa: CASSPPGGHYEQYF
v_gene: TRBV9; CDR3aa: CASSEGNPGLNTEAFF
v_gene: TRBV28; CDR3aa: CASSFGGSWSTDTQYF
v_gene: TRBV5-1; CDR3aa: CASSLAGTGVNEKLFF